Reported below is one T cell receptor beta chain. Its matching antigen is unknown. This sample was taken from a study of cytomegalovirus exposure and HLA in healthy donors. Vbeta (60) and Jbeta (13) primers were used in the PCR. Produced via immunoSEQ multiplex PCR; TCRdb's table is partial and in-frame only. This sample has some 100,000 clones, with more than 60% found just once. The study's findings and limits: In a later analysis, donors in an Asian-associated ancestry cluster reportedly had fewer N-insertions in productive TCRs than the cohort mean. Later genetic work tied a missense DCLRE1C variant to beta-chain V and J trimming. Presence/absence analyses treated sequencing depth as roughly uniform across donors. Solely CMV serostatus was available to characterize immune exposure.

Trimming removed 1 base at V and 6 bases at J, with 13 bases between. This CDR3 has 15 residues. Germline lookup yields CDR1 SGHRS and CDR2 YFSETQ. The TCR originated in a young woman in good health and CMV-seropositive. The chain employs TRBV5-1 and TRBJ1-4, with TRBD1 as a possible D gene (6 bases). Source material: PBMCs. CDR3 residues: CASSLRGSRDEKLFF. The CDR3 coding sequence is TGCGCCAGCAGCTTGAGGGGGTCTAGAGATGAAAAACTGTTTTTT.